The 23 T cell receptor beta chains listed next were all sequenced from one sample in a study of OX40 agonist ivuxolimab in advanced cancers. The repertoire was sequenced with immunoSEQ multiplex PCR; TCRdb's copy has only in-frame clones and lacks some. In the table there are roughly 56,000 clones, roughly 84% of which are singletons. This material consisted of CD4+ or CD8+ T cells sorted from blood, taken in a trial of the OX40 agonist ivuxolimab. These receptors all come from an adult with an advanced solid tumor such as melanoma, head and neck, liver or kidney cancer.

V usage is TRBV11-2 and J usage is TRBJ2-1; D gene uncertain. The germline gives CDR1 SGHAT, CDR2 FQNNGV. This CDR3 is built from 14 residues. Between the trimmed V and J ends, which lost 1 base and 3 bases, there was a span of 7 bases. CDR3 bases: TGTGCCAGCAGCTTAGGTTCACGCTACAATGAGCAGTTCTTC. Translation: CASSLGSRYNEQFF. The variable domain in full, with the rest retrieved from reference TRBV11-2 and TRBJ2-1, is EAGVAQSPRYKIIEKRQSVAFWCNPISGHATLYWYQQILGQGPKLLIQFQNNGVVDDSQLPKDRFSAERLKGVDSTLKIQPAKLEDSAVYLCASSLGSRYNEQFFGPGTRLTVL.

V is TRBV7-3 and J is TRBJ2-2; possible D gene TRBD1, 5 bases. Germline V gene data show CDR1 as SGHTA and CDR2 as FQGTGA. The CDR3 runs to 15 residues. The V gene lost 6 bases and the J gene lost 7 bases, with 18 bases spanning the gap. This chain's CDR3 is CASRWIGADVGELFF. CDR3 bases: TGTGCCAGCAGATGGATAGGGGCTGATGTCGGGGAGCTGTTTTTT.

The count of this clone is one. This chain joins TRBV20-1 and TRBJ1-2; D gene ambiguous. The germline gives CDR1 DFQATT, CDR2 SNEGSKA (reference sequence). V lost 3 bases to trimming and J lost 3 bases, with 5 bases between them. This CDR3 comprises 11 residues. CDR3 nucleotides: TGCAGTGCTAGTCCGCACTATGGCTACACCTTC. Translation gives CSASPHYGYTF.

The J gene is TRBJ2-7, the V gene TRBV6-1, with D tentatively TRBD1 or TRBD2 (6 bases each). The CDR3 is 13 residues long. Trimming stripped 6 bases from V and 2 bases from J, with 11 bases between. Per germline, CDR1 MNHNS and CDR2 SASEGT. The CDR3 DNA reads TGTGCCAGCAGCCAGGGGACTCCCTACGAGCAGTACTTC. It codes for CASSQGTPYEQYF.

This clone was counted once. The chain links TRBV30 to TRBJ2-7; possible D gene TRBD2, 7 bases. Germline lookup yields CDR1 GTSNPN and CDR2 SVGIG (reference sequence). Trimming removed 5 bases at V and 5 bases at J, with 19 bases between. This CDR3 contains 14 residues. CDR3: CAWELKGGGDEQYF. CDR3 nucleotides: TGTGCCTGGGAATTAAAGGGGGGGGGCGACGAGCAGTACTTC.

The rearrangement uses TRBV11-2 and TRBJ2-3, with TRBD2 as a possible D gene (5 bases). Germline V gives CDR1 SGHAT, CDR2 FQNNGV. V lost 5 bases, J lost 8 bases, and 20 bases lay in between. CDR3 length: 15 amino acids. The DNA for the CDR3 is TGTGCCAGCAGCGCCTCTGGGTGGGATCGGGGTACGCAGTATTTT. Protein sequence: CASSASGWDRGTQYF. The full variable domain, its missing parts supplied by reference TRBV11-2 and TRBJ2-3, is EAGVAQSPRYKIIEKRQSVAFWCNPISGHATLYWYQQILGQGPKLLIQFQNNGVVDDSQLPKDRFSAERLKGVDSTLKIQPAKLEDSAVYLCASSASGWDRGTQYFGPGTRLTVL.

The rearrangement uses TRBV6-5 and TRBJ1-1; TRBD1 agrees at 9 bases. Per germline, CDR1 MNHEY and CDR2 SVGAGI. CDR3 length equals 15 residues. After removal of 7 bases from V and 6 bases from J, the junction contained 12 bases not matched to a gene. As DNA, the CDR3 is TGTGCCAGCATCTATTCCTCGGGACAGGGTGCTGAAGCTTTCTTT. It is translated as CASIYSSGQGAEAFF.

The chain combines TRBV5-4 with TRBJ1-2; D is unclear. The V end was cut by 1 base, the J end by 0 bases, with 10 bases between. CDR1 is SGHNT and CDR2 is YYREEE in the germline V gene (reference sequence). This CDR3 contains 15 residues. In DNA form, the CDR3 reads TGTGCCAGCAGCTTGAAGACCCAAGCTAACTATGGCTACACCTTC. As protein: CASSLKTQANYGYTF.

The CDR3 DNA reads TGTGCCAGCAGCCTCGACGGGACTAGATCCTACGAGCAGTACTTC. This gives the protein CASSLDGTRSYEQYF. The V gene is TRBV6-6, the J gene TRBJ2-7; 8 bases are a match to TRBD2. V shed 6 bases and J 1 base; nucleotides not matched to a gene: 8. Per the germline V gene, CDR1 is MNHNY and CDR2 is SVGAGI (reference sequence). The CDR3 contains 15 residues.

This chain links TRBV5-1 with TRBJ2-3; TRBD2 might be the D (7 bases). Germline CDR1 SGHRS, CDR2 YFSETQ. Trimming took off 3 bases at V and 2 bases at J, with 19 bases between the two ends. The CDR3 totals 17 residues. In DNA, the CDR3 is TGCGCCAGCAGCTCGGAAGGGCGGGGGCCTAACACAGATACGCAGTATTTT. It specifies CASSSEGRGPNTDTQYF.

This chain joins TRBV7-8 and TRBJ1-2; 9 nucleotides align to TRBD1. With V trimmed by 5 bases and J by 2 bases, 3 bases remained unmatched. From germline, CDR1 is SGHVS and CDR2 FQNEAQ. This CDR3 has 14 amino acids. CDR3 region: CASSRTGENYGYTF. CDR3 DNA sequence: TGTGCCAGCAGCCGGACAGGGGAAAACTATGGCTACACCTTC. Using reference TRBV7-8 and TRBJ1-2 for the parts outside the CDR3, the full variable domain is GAGVSQSPRYKVAKRGQDVALRCDPISGHVSLFWYQQALGQGPEFLTYFQNEAQLDKSGLPSDRFFAERPEGSVSTLKIQRTQQEDSAVYLCASSRTGENYGYTFGSGTRLTVV.

V and J are TRBV7-2 and TRBJ1-6; the D is unclear. The CDR3 contains 13 residues. Trimming cost V 5 bases and J 8 bases, with 10 bases left between them. Germline V gene sequence: CDR1 SGHTA, CDR2 FQGNSA. The CDR3 DNA sequence: TGTGCCAGCAGCCTCCCGAGCGATTCACCCCTCCACTTT. Amino acid sequence: CASSLPSDSPLHF. The variable domain in full, with the rest retrieved from reference TRBV7-2 and TRBJ1-6, is GAGVSQSPSNKVTEKGKDVELRCDPISGHTALYWYRQSLGQGLEFLIYFQGNSAPDKSGLPSDRFSAERTGGSVSTLTIQRTQQEDSAVYLCASSLPSDSPLHFGNGTRLTVT.

This clone was detected once. J is TRBJ2-1 and V is TRBV7-9, with a possible D match to TRBD1 (6 bases). The CDR3 runs to 13 residues. V lost 5 bases and J lost 9, with 14 bases in between. The germline V gene has CDR1 SEHNR and CDR2 FQNEAQ (reference sequence). CDR3 nucleotide sequence: TGTGCCAGCAGCCCACCGGACAGCCCTGAGCAGTTCTTC. Amino acids: CASSPPDSPEQFF.

The chain links TRBV9 to TRBJ2-5, with 9 bases identical to TRBD1. The CDR3 consists of 16 residues. The trim removed 3 bases at V and 5 bases at J, leaving 11 bases unmatched. Germline V gene data show CDR1 as SGDLS and CDR2 as YYNGEE. The DNA for the CDR3 is TGTGCCAGCAGCGCCCACGGACAGGGGATAGGGGAGACCCAGTACTTC. Translation gives CASSAHGQGIGETQYF.

The chain links TRBV28 to TRBJ1-6; D is possibly TRBD1 (5 bases). Germline CDR1 is MDHEN and CDR2 is SYDVKM. V was pared by 4 bases and J by 0 bases, with 10 bases between. The length of the CDR3 is 16 residues. The CDR3 DNA is TGTGCCAGCAGTTCCACGGGGGGCTCCTATAATTCACCCCTCCACTTT. Translation: CASSSTGGSYNSPLHF.

The chain couples TRBV9 to TRBJ2-3, with TRBD2 matching 12 bases. The CDR3 totals 17 residues. V gave up 2 bases and J gave up 0 bases; unmatched junction bases: 4. CDR1 SGDLS and CDR2 YYNGEE come from the germline V gene. CDR3 amino acids: CASSVGTSGWSTDTQYF. In nucleotides, the CDR3 is TGTGCCAGCAGCGTCGGGACTAGCGGGTGGAGCACAGATACGCAGTATTTT.

For the CDR3, the DNA is TGCAGCGTTGAAGACGCGACAGGGAGGTATGGCTACACCTTC. This encodes CSVEDATGRYGYTF. The chain uses TRBV29-1 and TRBJ1-2, with TRBD1 matching 7 bases. CDR1 and CDR2 from the germline V gene are SQVTM and ANQGSEA. J was trimmed by 5 bases and V by 0 bases; bases with no gene match: 6. This CDR3 is 14 amino acids long.

The chain is built from TRBV29-1 and TRBJ1-2; D perhaps matches TRBD1 (5 bases). V dropped 3 bases and J dropped 7 bases, with 12 bases sitting between them. The CDR3 length is 12 residues. Germline CDR1 is SQVTM and CDR2 is ANQGSEA. CDR3 sequence: CSVEQGRFGYTF. As DNA, the CDR3 is TGCAGCGTTGAGCAGGGAAGGTTTGGCTACACCTTC.

The chain uses TRBV6-1 and TRBJ2-7; D possibly corresponds to TRBD2 (5 bases). The germline V and J ends were trimmed by 6 bases and 4 bases, with 7 bases remaining between them. The germline CDR1 and CDR2 sequences are MNHNS and SASEGT. The CDR3 spans 11 residues. The CDR3 reads CASSEGYEQYF. CDR3 in DNA: TGTGCCAGCAGCGAGGGTTACGAGCAGTACTTC.

The V and J genes are TRBV19 and TRBJ2-1; D is ambiguous. V gave up 6 bases and J gave up 0 bases, with 15 bases separating them. Looked up from germline, CDR1 is LNHDA and CDR2 is SQIVND (reference sequence). The CDR3 contains 16 residues. The CDR3 DNA reads TGTGCCAGTAGCGCCCCTCGTCCCGGCTCCTACAATGAGCAGTTCTTC. It is translated as CASSAPRPGSYNEQFF.

The V and J genes are TRBV19 and TRBJ2-5; unclear D gene. The J call is doubtful: the DNA matches TRBJ2-7 better. The CDR3 is made up of 13 amino acids. The germline V gene encodes CDR1 LNHDA and CDR2 SQIVND (reference sequence). CDR3 nucleotide sequence: TGTGCCAGTAGTATAGATCGAGAATACGAGCAGTACTTC. It encodes CASSIDREYEQYF.

The J gene is TRBJ2-7, the V gene TRBV4-1, with a weak D call TRBD1 (6 bases). This CDR3 spans 16 amino acids. CDR1 is MGHRA and CDR2 is YSYEKL in the germline V gene. V gave up 0 bases and J gave up 2 bases, with 14 bases separating them. CDR3 in DNA: TGCGCCAGCAGCCAAGATTTTCGACAGGTACCCTACGAGCAGTACTTC. Its protein is CASSQDFRQVPYEQYF.

The chain uses TRBV11-3 and TRBJ1-1; 8 bases align to TRBD1. This CDR3 has 14 residues. Germline CDR1 reads SGHNT; CDR2 reads YENEEA. Trimming cost V 6 bases and J 1 base; bases outside gene matches: 4. The CDR3 DNA reads as TGTGCCAGCAGTTCCGGGACAGGGAACACTGAAGCTTTCTTT. Translated, it gives CASSSGTGNTEAFF.